This T cell receptor (beta chain) was documented in a study of blood T cells in healthy people across ages. Study-wide results and caveats: Strong correlation was found linking TCR beta diversity to naive T cell percentage.

About this clonotype itself: As yet, its antigen is unknown.

Isolating PBMCs gave at least 6.5 million of these cells per sample. The use of a sample-barcoded 5' primer and a J-beta primer mix characterized a second PCR of about 7 to 12 cycles. One entry per CDR3 protein, called by TCRdb with MiXCR from the 5' RACE reads. This sample has some 700,000 distinct CDR3 sequences, with around 40% found just once. The TCR was taken from a woman in her sixties in good health. Sequences were obtained from blood.

CDR3 residues: CASSPDLATQPQRTQYF. CDR3 coding DNA: TGTGCCAGCAGCCCAGACCTAGCCACGCAGCCTCAAAGGACCCAGTACTTC. This sequence joins TRBV9 and TRBJ2-7; tentative D call: TRBD2 (5 bases). The DNA end favors TRBJ2-5, so the J call may be wrong. CDR1 and CDR2 (germline): SGDLS, YYNGEE. CDR3 length equals 17 residues.